The 17 T cell receptor beta chains given below trace back to one sample, sequenced in a study of T cell responses to AZD1222 COVID-19 vaccine (dated by TCRdb to the early 2020s). To prepare the library, the immunoSEQ multiplex PCR assay was applied. Drawn from immuneACCESS, this table holds only the in-frame rearrangements with V and J called that TCRdb kept. Clones are partly lost; checked studies trace under half to an unresolved V gene and leave the rest unexplained. The sample table shows some 110,000 clones, and 93% are seen once. Jointly, the top ten make up under 3.5% of the sample. What this sample's time point label stands for: baseline before first vaccination. Sequences were derived from peripheral blood, sampled on day 0 of AZD1222 vaccination. The receptors shown here come from an adult in good health.

This clone has only one observation. The chain is built from TRBV7-9 and TRBJ2-3; 10 nucleotides agree with TRBD2. Germline trimming cut 3 bases from V and 3 bases from J; bases unmatched to any gene: 9. The CDR3 is 17 amino acids. CDR1 and CDR2 (germline): SEHNR, FQNEAQ (reference sequence). The CDR3 is CASSFSLAGVGTDTQYF. The CDR3 region has the DNA TGTGCCAGCAGCTTTAGTCTAGCGGGAGTTGGGACAGATACGCAGTATTTT.

The chain joins TRBV9 to TRBJ2-1; 9 nucleotides align to TRBD2. This CDR3 is built from 15 residues. Germline trimming cut 0 bases from V and 4 bases from J; bases unmatched to any gene: 2. Germline CDR1 and CDR2: SGDLS and YYNGEE. The CDR3 loop is CASSVGAGGYNEQFF. The CDR3 region has the DNA TGTGCCAGCAGCGTAGGAGCGGGAGGTTACAATGAGCAGTTCTTC. The full variable domain, with the rest looked up from reference TRBV9 and TRBJ2-1, is DSGVTQTPKHLITATGQRVTLRCSPRSGDLSVYWYQQSLDQGLQFLIQYYNGEERAKGNILERFSAQQFPDLHSELNLSSLELGDSALYFCASSVGAGGYNEQFFGPGTRLTVL.

V is TRBV9 and J is TRBJ2-7; D call uncertain. CDR1 and CDR2 (germline): SGDLS, YYNGEE. There are 15 residues in the CDR3. The germline V and J ends were trimmed by 0 bases and 2 bases, with 12 bases remaining between them. The chain's CDR3 is CASSVDDSPTYEQYF. DNA for the CDR3: TGTGCCAGCAGCGTAGATGACTCTCCTACCTACGAGCAGTACTTC.

This chain links TRBV2 with TRBJ1-5, with D uncertain. CDR1 and CDR2 (germline): SNHLY, FYNNEI. The germline V and J ends were trimmed by 2 bases and 5 bases, with 10 bases remaining between them. The CDR3 runs to 14 residues. The DNA for the CDR3 is TGTGCCAGCAGTGAATCACCCTCCTATCAGCCCCAGCATTTT. Translating gives CASSESPSYQPQHF.

CDR3 DNA: TGTGCCAGCAGCGCCCAAGGGGCTAGCGGGTTGATTGAGCAGTTCTTC. Its protein product is CASSAQGASGLIEQFF. The chain couples TRBV9 to TRBJ2-1, with 8 bases fitting TRBD2. Germline CDR1 is SGDLS and CDR2 is YYNGEE. V lost 3 bases, J lost 9 bases, and 14 bases stayed unmatched. The CDR3 extends over 16 amino acids.

J is TRBJ1-4 and V is TRBV3-1 (or the pseudogene TRBV3-2), with 7 positions matching TRBD1. CDR3 size: 15 residues. V was pared by 2 bases and J by 8 bases, with 8 bases of the junction left unmatched. Looked up from germline, CDR1 is LGHDT and CDR2 is YNNKEL (reference sequence). CDR3 DNA sequence: TGTGCCAGCAGCCAATTCACAGGGGAGGGGGAAAAACTGTTTTTT. Its protein product is CASSQFTGEGEKLFF.

Here the CDR3 reads CASSLWSRGQTDTQYF. CDR3 nucleotides: TGCGCCAGCAGCTTGTGGTCGAGGGGGCAAACAGATACGCAGTATTTT. V is TRBV5-1 and J is TRBJ2-3; 7 nucleotides agree with TRBD1. The V and J ends lost 1 base and 3 bases, in that order; junction bases with no gene match: 8. CDR3 length: 16 amino acids. Germline V gene lookup returns CDR1 SGHRS and CDR2 YFSETQ.

The rearrangement uses TRBV7-9 and TRBJ1-1, with D perhaps TRBD1 (5 bases). Germline CDR1 and CDR2: SEHNR and FQNEAQ (reference sequence). Trimming cost V 5 bases and J 3 bases, with 13 bases left between them. The length of the CDR3 is 14 residues. CDR3 in DNA: TGTGCCAGCAGCCCTGGGACGGACTACACTGAAGCTTTCTTT. This translates into CASSPGTDYTEAFF. The full variable domain, its missing parts supplied by reference TRBV7-9 and TRBJ1-1, is DTGVSQNPRHKITKRGQNVTFRCDPISEHNRLYWYRQTLGQGPEFLTYFQNEAQLEKSRLLSDRFSAERPKGSFSTLEIQRTEQGDSAMYLCASSPGTDYTEAFFGQGTRLTVV.

The V and J genes are TRBV19 and TRBJ1-6, with 7 bases aligning to TRBD1. Germline CDR1 LNHDA, CDR2 SQIVND (reference sequence). Germline trimming cut 5 bases from V and 0 bases from J; bases unmatched to any gene: 7. CDR3 length: 17 amino acids. The CDR3 is CASSDRVGSSYNSPLHF. CDR3 DNA: TGTGCCAGTAGTGACAGGGTCGGGAGCTCCTATAATTCACCCCTCCACTTT.

The genes are TRBV6-6 and TRBJ1-4; 7 nucleotides match TRBD1. Germline V CDR1 and CDR2: MNHNY, SVGAGI (reference sequence). This CDR3 spans 14 amino acids. J lost 10 bases, V lost 5 bases, and 10 bases had no gene match. CDR3 nucleotide sequence: TGTGCCAGCAGTCCGCAGGGGGATGGATTAAAACTGTTTTTT. As protein: CASSPQGDGLKLFF.

This rearrangement joins TRBV10-1 to TRBJ2-5, with 8 bases that match TRBD1. CDR3 length: 15 residues. Germline trimming cut 3 bases from V and 1 base from J; bases unmatched to any gene: 4. Germline V gene data show CDR1 as WNHNN and CDR2 as SYGVQD (reference sequence). This CDR3 is CASSEGQGPQETQYF. The CDR3 bases are TGCGCCAGCAGTGAAGGACAGGGCCCCCAAGAGACCCAGTACTTC.

V and J are TRBV19 and TRBJ2-2; D call uncertain. The V and J ends lost 3 bases and 8 bases respectively, with 10 bases between them. This CDR3 spans 13 amino acids. Looked up from germline, CDR1 is LNHDA and CDR2 is SQIVND (reference sequence). The DNA for the CDR3 is TGTGCCAGTAGTATCGTCCCTGGGGGGGAGCTGTTTTTT. Its translation is CASSIVPGGELFF.

The V call is TRBV5-6, the J call TRBJ1-1, with D perhaps TRBD1 (5 bases). Deletions cut 4 bases from V and 1 base from J, with 11 bases between. The CDR3 covers 14 residues. Germline lookup yields CDR1 SGHDT and CDR2 YYEEEE. For the CDR3, the DNA is TGTGCCAGCAGCCCAGGGACGGCGAACACTGAAGCTTTCTTT. This encodes CASSPGTANTEAFF.

This sequence joins TRBV18 and TRBJ1-1; D possibly corresponds to TRBD1 (5 bases). CDR3 length equals 15 residues. Per the germline V gene, CDR1 is KGHSH and CDR2 is LQKENI. Trimming cost V 2 bases and J 0 bases, with 10 bases left between them. The CDR3 DNA sequence: TGTGCCAGCTCACCAAAGAGGGGCCTGAACACTGAAGCTTTCTTT. This gives the protein CASSPKRGLNTEAFF. Supplemented by reference TRBV18 and TRBJ1-1, the full variable domain reads NAGVMQNPRHLVRRRGQEARLRCSPMKGHSHVYWYRQLPEEGLKFMVYLQKENIIDESGMPKERFSAEFPKEGPSILRIQQVVRGDSAAYFCASSPKRGLNTEAFFGQGTRLTVV.

This chain links TRBV7-2 with TRBJ1-3; unclear D gene. The CDR3 is made up of 17 amino acids. Germline V gene data show CDR1 as SGHTA and CDR2 as FQGNSA. V lost 2 bases and J lost 0, with 14 bases in between. Here the CDR3 reads CASSLSGPRDSGNTIYF. CDR3 DNA sequence: TGTGCCAGCAGCTTAAGTGGGCCTCGGGACTCTGGAAACACCATATATTTT. Together with reference TRBV7-2 and TRBJ1-3, the CDR3 gives the full variable domain: GAGVSQSPSNKVTEKGKDVELRCDPISGHTALYWYRQSLGQGLEFLIYFQGNSAPDKSGLPSDRFSAERTGGSVSTLTIQRTQQEDSAVYLCASSLSGPRDSGNTIYFGEGSWLTVV.

V usage is TRBV5-4 and J usage is TRBJ2-7; D may correspond to TRBD1 or TRBD2 (5 bases each). The CDR3 consists of 14 residues. Germline V gives CDR1 SGHNT, CDR2 YYREEE (reference sequence). Trimming shortened V by 0 bases and J by 4 bases, and 11 bases separated the two germline ends. The CDR3 DNA reads TGTGCCAGCAGCTTGGCCCGGGACGGATACGAGCAGTACTTC. This sequence encodes CASSLARDGYEQYF.

The chain joins TRBV27 to TRBJ2-7, with 8 positions matching TRBD1. The CDR3 contains 15 residues. Germline assignment: CDR1 MNHEY and CDR2 SMNVEV (reference sequence). Unmatched junction bases numbered 7, after V lost 6 bases and J lost 0 bases. The CDR3: CASRDTGGPSYEQYF. The CDR3 DNA sequence: TGTGCCAGCAGGGACACAGGGGGACCCTCCTACGAGCAGTACTTC.